These 14 T cell receptor beta chains came from one sample sequenced in a study of beta chain features in type 1 diabetes. The antigens for these receptors are not known. Expressed TCRB transcripts were sequenced after all isolated RNA was converted to cDNA. Using immunoSEQ multiplex PCR, the repertoire was profiled, and TCRdb retains in-frame clones only, with some absent. The sample records 500,000 to 650,000 clones, approximately 13% being singletons. Study-wide points: Across all four CD4+ subsets, people with type 1 diabetes showed modestly shorter TCRB CDR3s.

The sequencing input was naive CD4+ T cells from blood. The receptor source for this set is a man in his thirties or forties with type 1 diabetes.

The chain links TRBV30 to TRBJ2-5; 8 bases line up with TRBD2. The CDR3 is 15 amino acids. The V segment lost 2 bases and the J segment 5 bases; nucleotides outside the gene matches: 10. Germline V gene sequence: CDR1 GTSNPN, CDR2 SVGIG (reference sequence). CDR3 bases: TGTGCCTGGAGTACCCTCGCGGGGGGACGGGAGACCCAGTACTTC. It is translated as CAWSTLAGGRETQYF.

The chain carries TRBV6-5 and TRBJ1-2; D remains ambiguous. Trimming stripped 2 bases from V and 8 bases from J, with 15 bases between. Germline V gene lookup returns CDR1 MNHEY and CDR2 SVGAGI. The CDR3 runs 14 residues. The CDR3 DNA sequence: TGTGCCAGCAGTTACGCCAGTTTTCGCGACGGCTACACCTTC. This gives the protein CASSYASFRDGYTF.

The chain couples TRBV7-9 to TRBJ1-1, with TRBD1 matching over 8 bases. Germline lookup yields CDR1 SEHNR and CDR2 FQNEAQ (reference sequence). The CDR3 extends over 13 amino acids. Unmatched junction bases numbered 3, after V lost 5 bases and J lost 4 bases. The CDR3 protein is CASSPDRATEAFF. CDR3 nucleotides: TGTGCCAGCAGCCCGGACAGGGCCACTGAAGCTTTCTTT.

The sample holds a few counts of this clone. The rearrangement joins TRBV5-1 to TRBJ2-1; 8 nucleotides align to TRBD2. The CDR3 contains 16 residues. With V trimmed by 4 bases and J by 5 bases, 11 bases remained unmatched. The V gene's germline CDR1 is SGHRS and CDR2 YFSETQ. CDR3 in DNA: TGCGCCAGCAGCAGGGTTAGCGGGGAGACGAACAATGAGCAGTTCTTC. Amino acids: CASSRVSGETNNEQFF.

This clone was observed a handful of times. The chain couples TRBV4-2 to TRBJ1-5, with 9 bases matching TRBD1. Germline V gene lookup returns CDR1 LGHNA and CDR2 YNFKEQ. Trimming at V came to 3 bases and at J to 5 bases, leaving 5 bases not matched to a gene. The CDR3 is 15 amino acids. The CDR3 sequence: CASSQGQGFDQPQHF. In DNA form, the CDR3 reads TGTGCCAGCAGCCAGGGACAGGGCTTCGATCAGCCCCAGCATTTT.

V is TRBV28 and J is TRBJ1-5; unclear D gene. Germline V gene sequence: CDR1 MDHEN, CDR2 SYDVKM. V was pared by 5 bases and J by 5 bases, with 7 bases between. There are 12 residues in the CDR3. The CDR3 sequence is CASSDRDQPQHF. CDR3 nucleotides: TGTGCCAGCAGTGATCGAGATCAGCCCCAGCATTTT.

The chain couples TRBV5-1 to TRBJ2-1; D unclear. V was shortened by 0 bases and J by 0 bases, with 22 bases between the two germline ends. The CDR3 has 20 amino acids. The germline V gene has CDR1 SGHRS and CDR2 YFSETQ. The CDR3 nucleotides are TGCGCCAGCAGCTTGGTAACTGGGCCCAAGAGCCCGAGCTCCTACAATGAGCAGTTCTTC. This translates into CASSLVTGPKSPSSYNEQFF.

The chain has TRBV29-1 and TRBJ2-7, with D possibly being TRBD2 (6 bases). Germline values: CDR1 SQVTM, CDR2 ANQGSEA. The V end lost 6 bases, the J end lost 9 bases, and 18 bases lay between the germline ends. The CDR3 has 12 residues. CDR3 nucleotide sequence: TGCAGCGTCGGACCCGGGAGCCCGGGGCAGTACTTC. Translation gives CSVGPGSPGQYF.

The rearrangement links TRBV14 to TRBJ2-3, with 9 nucleotides matching TRBD2. The CDR3 consists of 16 residues. The V and J ends lost 1 base and 7 bases, in that order; junction bases with no gene match: 9. Germline-derived CDR1 and CDR2 are SGHDN and FVKESK. The CDR3 loop reads CASSQGPSGNYYTQYF. The CDR3 region has the DNA TGTGCCAGCAGCCAAGGCCCTAGCGGGAACTACTATACGCAGTATTTT.

This clone has a handful of counts. This sequence joins TRBV9 and TRBJ1-4; D gene unclear. Deletions cut 4 bases from V and 0 bases from J, with 16 bases between. The CDR3 sequence is 17 residues long. Germline assignment: CDR1 SGDLS and CDR2 YYNGEE. This CDR3 is CASSPRPQFSTNEKLFF. DNA for the CDR3: TGTGCCAGCAGCCCTCGCCCTCAGTTCTCAACTAATGAAAAACTGTTTTTT.

The table lists this clone with a few counts. The chain joins TRBV4-3 to TRBJ2-2; either TRBD1 or TRBD2 may supply D (5 bases each). Trimming left V 2 bases short and J 7 bases short, with 23 bases between. The CDR3 has 18 residues. Germline V CDR1 and CDR2: LGHNA, YSLEER. The CDR3 nucleotides read TGCGCCAGCAGCCAACCTACGGAACCGGGACCGATAATCGGGGAGCTGTTTTTT. It specifies CASSQPTEPGPIIGELFF.

V gene TRBV13 combines with J gene TRBJ2-7; a weak D match, TRBD1 (6 bases). The germline V gene encodes CDR1 PRHDT and CDR2 FYEKMQ (reference sequence). This CDR3 has 14 amino acids. V was trimmed by 0 bases and J by 0 bases, leaving 6 bases between them. The CDR3 loop is CASSLGGASYEQYF. The CDR3 DNA follows: TGTGCCAGCAGCTTAGGGGGGGCCTCCTACGAGCAGTACTTC.

V and J are TRBV6-5 and TRBJ1-4; D not certain. V was pared by 5 bases and J by 11 bases, with 15 bases between. Germline-derived CDR1 and CDR2 are MNHEY and SVGAGI. This CDR3 spans 13 amino acids. The CDR3 sequence: CASSEAEGWKLFF. CDR3 sequence (DNA): TGTGCCAGCAGTGAAGCGGAAGGGTGGAAACTGTTTTTT.

The CDR3 DNA sequence: TGCGCCAGCAGCTTGGGACCTGGGGTTGCGGATGAGCAGTTCTTC. Residues: CASSLGPGVADEQFF. The V gene is TRBV5-1, the J gene TRBJ2-1; D gene ambiguous. CDR1 is SGHRS and CDR2 is YFSETQ in the germline V gene. V was cut by 0 bases and J by 8 bases, with 15 bases left in between. The CDR3 consists of 15 residues.